These 29 T cell receptor beta chains were all obtained from the same sample, sequenced in a study of blood T cells in healthy people across ages. The use of a sample-barcoded 5' primer and a J-beta primer mix characterized a second PCR of roughly 6 to 12 cycles. TCRdb reprocessed the 5' RACE reads via MiXCR and lists one record per CDR3 protein. The sample shows some 850,000 distinct CDR3 sequences, roughly 25% of them seen only once. The same specimen was also included in a second study, on T cells of mothers and their children.

Material for sequencing was blood. The source is a boy between 10 and 17 years old in good health.

The table lists this clonotype with a few counts. This chain joins TRBV15 and TRBJ1-4; 7 bases map to TRBD1. The CDR3 sequence is 14 residues long. Germline CDR1 and CDR2: LNHNV and YYDKDF (reference sequence). The ends lost 5 bases at V and 7 bases at J; junction bases unmatched: 7. CDR3 DNA: TGTGCCACCAGCCGCAAGAGGACAGGTGAAAAACTGTTTTTT. Translation gives CATSRKRTGEKLFF.

This clonotype was observed a few times. The genes are TRBV20-1 and TRBJ1-2, with D possibly matching TRBD1 (5 bases). Deletions cut 3 bases from V and 8 bases from J, with 19 bases between. CDR1 and CDR2 (germline): DFQATT, SNEGSKA (reference sequence). This CDR3 has 14 amino acids. CDR3 nucleotides: TGCAGTGCTAGGAGGGACGGGAGACTATGGGGCTACACCTTC. Residues: CSARRDGRLWGYTF.

This clonotype has just a few counts. The genes are TRBV28 and TRBJ2-5; D ambiguous. The tail of the sequence fits TRBJ2-7 better, so the J call may be wrong. The CDR3 extends over 14 amino acids. The germline CDR1 and CDR2 sequences are MDHEN and SYDVKM. CDR3 coding DNA: TGTGCCAGCAGTTTGCCTCAGGAGTCCTACGAGCAGTACTTC. The encoded protein is CASSLPQESYEQYF.

The chain combines TRBV5-8 with TRBJ1-1; D uncertain. Germline CDR1 and CDR2: SGHTS and YDEGEE. V was trimmed by 10 bases and J by 2 bases, leaving 18 bases between them. The CDR3 covers 14 residues. CDR3 coding DNA: TGTGCCGTCCCACGGCAGGCGGGAAACACTGAAGCTTTCTTT. It encodes CAVPRQAGNTEAFF.

This clonotype was counted between two and nine times. The J gene is TRBJ2-7, the V gene TRBV5-1; 8 positions agree with TRBD1. Losses at the gene ends were 4 bases for V and 7 bases for J; bases not matched to a gene: 7. The CDR3 totals 13 residues. Germline V gene lookup returns CDR1 SGHRS and CDR2 YFSETQ. CDR3 DNA: TGCGCCAGCAGCCCGACAGGGGCGAGGGAGCAGTACTTC. Protein product: CASSPTGAREQYF.

The chain couples TRBV5-1 to TRBJ2-1; tentatively, D is TRBD1 or TRBD2 (5 bases each). This CDR3 spans 12 amino acids. Trimming shortened V by 3 bases and J by 7 bases, and 8 bases separated the two germline ends. Germline V gene sequence: CDR1 SGHRS, CDR2 YFSETQ. The CDR3 coding sequence is TGCGCCAGCAGCTGGGACCTTAATGAGCAGTTCTTC. The encoded protein is CASSWDLNEQFF.

The chain recombines TRBV29-1 with TRBJ1-2, with a weak D call TRBD1 (5 bases). V was trimmed by 7 bases and J by 8 bases, leaving 17 bases between them. This CDR3 spans 12 amino acids. Germline-derived CDR1 and CDR2 are SQVTM and ANQGSEA. Written as DNA, the CDR3 is TGCAGCGCCAAGGGTTGGGGGTCCGGCTACACCTTC. This gives the protein CSAKGWGSGYTF.

This clonotype came up a few times. The rearrangement links TRBV5-5 to TRBJ2-1, with D tentatively TRBD2 (7 bases). The J call may be incorrect, as the DNA end agrees better with TRBJ2-5. Looked up from germline, CDR1 is SGHKS and CDR2 is YYEKEE (reference sequence). This CDR3 is built from 16 residues. CDR3 DNA: TGTGCCAGCAGGACGGTAGGGGGGGAAACTACGGAGACCCAGTACTTC. As protein: CASRTVGGETTETQYF.

The J gene is TRBJ2-3, the V gene TRBV30, with D unclear. V was pared by 3 bases and J by 5 bases, with 6 bases between. The germline V gene encodes CDR1 GTSNPN and CDR2 SVGIG (reference sequence). The length of the CDR3 is 11 residues. CDR3 sequence reads: CAWSPKDTQYF. Written as DNA, the CDR3 is TGTGCCTGGAGCCCTAAAGATACGCAGTATTTT.

This clonotype turned up a few times. The chain couples TRBV6-5 to TRBJ2-7; 9 bases are shared with TRBD2. Per the germline V gene, CDR1 is MNHEY and CDR2 is SVGAGI. The CDR3 extends over 14 amino acids. J gave up 3 bases and V 8 bases, and 8 bases lay outside the gene matches. CDR3 coding DNA: TGTGCCAGCGGACTAGCGTCGACAGTCTACGAGCAGTACTTC. Translated: CASGLASTVYEQYF.

This clonotype was counted only a few times. The junction does not match germline at one end; this may be a read error. The chain recombines TRBV7-3 with TRBJ1-4, with unresolved D. Germline loops: CDR1 SGHTA, CDR2 FQGTGA. The CDR3 contains 15 residues. CDR3 protein: CTSSPETQRYEKLFF. The CDR3, as DNA: TGTACCAGCAGCCCCGAGACGCAGCGCTATGAAAAACTGTTTTTT.

The chain employs TRBV27 and TRBJ2-5; TRBD2 agrees at 10 bases. Gene TRBJ2-7 matches the end of the DNA better, so the J call may be wrong. The germline CDR1 and CDR2 sequences are MNHEY and SMNVEV (reference sequence). The CDR3 spans 16 residues. The CDR3 nucleotides read TGTGCCAGCAGTTTATCAGGTAGCGGGGGGCTTTACGAGCAGTACTTC. Translation: CASSLSGSGGLYEQYF.

The table lists this clonotype with a few counts. The chain recombines TRBV7-6 with TRBJ2-1; D possibly corresponds to TRBD1 (5 bases). Germline V gene data show CDR1 as SGHVS and CDR2 as FNYEAQ. Trimming removed 1 base at V and 4 bases at J, with 11 bases between. This CDR3 contains 15 residues. CDR3 sequence reads: CASSLERGRYNEQFF. CDR3 bases: TGTGCCAGCAGCTTAGAAAGGGGCCGTTACAATGAGCAGTTCTTC. Variable domain in full (rest from reference TRBV7-6 and TRBJ2-1): GAGVSQSPRYKVTKRGQDVALRCDPISGHVSLYWYRQALGQGPEFLTYFNYEAQQDKSGLPNDRFSAERPEGSISTLTIQRTEQRDSAMYRCASSLERGRYNEQFFGPGTRLTVL.

Regarding this clonotype: Mismatch with germline at one junction end may stem from a read error. The chain employs TRBV5-1 and TRBJ2-1; 7 nucleotides agree with TRBD1. TRBJ2-7 matches the DNA end more closely, so the J call is doubtful. CDR1 and CDR2 from the germline V gene are SGHRS and YFSETQ. The length of the CDR3 is 15 residues. DNA for the CDR3: TGCGCTAGCAGCCCTACCCGGGACAGTGCCTACGAGCAGTACTTC. Its translation: CASSPTRDSAYEQYF.

The chain employs TRBV5-1 and TRBJ1-4; 7 bases are shared with TRBD1. There are 16 residues in the CDR3. Trimming took 2 bases from V and 5 from J; bases not matched to a gene: 9. Germline values: CDR1 SGHRS, CDR2 YFSETQ. This CDR3 is CASSFSRTGGNEKLFF. The CDR3 DNA sequence: TGCGCCAGCAGCTTCTCCCGGACAGGAGGAAATGAAAAACTGTTTTTT.

This clonotype was seen repeatedly, ten times or more. The J gene is TRBJ2-5, the V gene TRBV28, with D possibly called TRBD1 or TRBD2 (5 bases each). This CDR3 is built from 13 residues. Trimming cost V 4 bases and J 3 bases, with 9 bases left between them. Germline CDR1 and CDR2: MDHEN and SYDVKM. The CDR3 sequence is CASSSGREETQYF. In nucleotides, the CDR3 is TGTGCCAGCAGTTCGGGACGAGAAGAGACCCAGTACTTC.

This clonotype was seen a few times. The rearrangement joins TRBV20-1 to TRBJ2-7; 7 bases match TRBD1. The trim removed 2 bases at V and 0 bases at J, leaving 7 bases unmatched. The CDR3 runs to 15 residues. From germline, CDR1 is DFQATT and CDR2 SNEGSKA (reference sequence). The CDR3: CSARLRGPSSYEQYF. CDR3 nucleotides: TGCAGTGCTAGACTTAGGGGGCCTTCCTCCTACGAGCAGTACTTC.

The chain joins TRBV20-1 to TRBJ1-1; tentatively, D is TRBD1 (5 bases). Trimming shortened V by 0 bases and J by 8 bases, and 13 bases separated the two germline ends. CDR1 and CDR2 from the germline V gene are DFQATT and SNEGSKA (reference sequence). The CDR3 has 13 residues. The CDR3 DNA is TGCAGTGCTAGAGATGGAGGGGCCGCCGAAGCTTTCTTT. Its protein product is CSARDGGAAEAFF.

The chain carries TRBV19 and TRBJ1-6; 12 nucleotides line up with TRBD1. There are 16 residues in the CDR3. CDR1 LNHDA and CDR2 SQIVND come from the germline V gene (reference sequence). V shed 11 bases, J shed 10 bases, and the junction held 15 bases outside the gene matches. The CDR3: CAGGLHGTGGRSPLHF. The CDR3 nucleotides read TGTGCCGGGGGACTCCACGGGACAGGGGGCCGGTCACCCCTCCACTTT. Supplemented by reference TRBV19 and TRBJ1-6, the full variable domain reads DGGITQSPKYLFRKEGQNVTLSCEQNLNHDAMYWYRQDPGQGLRLIYYSQIVNDFQKGDIAEGYSVSREKKESFPLTVTSAQKNPTAFYLCAGGLHGTGGRSPLHFGNGTRLTVT.

This clonotype was counted only a few times. The chain couples TRBV12-3 or TRBV12-4 to TRBJ1-3, with D unresolved. The CDR3 consists of 13 residues. Deletions cut 7 bases from V and 7 bases from J, with 14 bases between. DNA for the CDR3: TGTGCCAGCACCCCCAGCGCCGGGAACACCATATATTTT. Protein product: CASTPSAGNTIYF.

The chain uses TRBV30 and TRBJ1-2; D is undetermined. CDR1 is GTSNPN, CDR2 SVGIG, per germline (reference sequence). V dropped 1 base and J dropped 2 bases, with 20 bases sitting between them. The CDR3 totals 17 residues. The CDR3 DNA sequence: TGTGCCTGGAGTGGGCCCCTTTTAATCGGAGAAAACTATGGCTACACCTTC. As protein: CAWSGPLLIGENYGYTF.

This clonotype was found once. This sequence joins TRBV5-1 and TRBJ1-3, with TRBD1 identical over 10 bases. Per germline, CDR1 SGHRS and CDR2 YFSETQ. The CDR3 spans 16 residues. V lost 2 bases, J lost 4 bases, and 6 bases stayed unmatched. CDR3 sequence reads: CASSFGGTGEGNTIYF. In DNA, the CDR3 is TGCGCCAGCAGCTTTGGAGGGACAGGGGAAGGAAACACCATATATTTT. The complete variable domain, with remaining parts taken from reference TRBV5-1 and TRBJ1-3, reads KAGVTQTPRYLIKTRGQQVTLSCSPISGHRSVSWYQQTPGQGLQFLFEYFSETQRNKGNFPGRFSGRQFSNSRSEMNVSTLELGDSALYLCASSFGGTGEGNTIYFGEGSWLTVV.

This clonotype was found a few times. The chain has TRBV11-2 and TRBJ2-5; D is possibly TRBD2 (6 bases). Deletions cut 5 bases from V and 5 bases from J, with 18 bases between. There are 15 residues in the CDR3. CDR1 SGHAT and CDR2 FQNNGV come from the germline V gene. The CDR3 bases are TGTGCCAGCAGCACGCCGTTGTCGGGGGTTGAGACCCAGTACTTC. It is translated as CASSTPLSGVETQYF.

The V gene is TRBV4-1, the J gene TRBJ2-5, with 8 positions matching TRBD2. This CDR3 spans 16 amino acids. Germline V gives CDR1 MGHRA, CDR2 YSYEKL. The V gene end was trimmed by 1 base and the J gene end by 5 bases; junction bases not matched to a gene: 9. CDR3 sequence reads: CASSQVAGSPRETQYF. The CDR3 region has the DNA TGCGCCAGCAGCCAAGTAGCGGGGAGCCCGAGGGAGACCCAGTACTTC.

This chain joins TRBV28 and TRBJ2-5; TRBD1 agrees at 7 bases. CDR3 length equals 15 residues. CDR1 and CDR2 (germline): MDHEN, SYDVKM. V dropped 3 bases and J dropped 4; count of bases not matched to a gene: 8. CDR3 in DNA: TGTGCCAGCAGTTTTGATCAGACAGGGCTAGAGACCCAGTACTTC. Amino acid sequence: CASSFDQTGLETQYF.

The chain links TRBV4-1 to TRBJ2-7, with D perhaps TRBD1 (6 bases). This CDR3 comprises 14 residues. CDR1 and CDR2 (germline): MGHRA, YSYEKL. The V and J ends lost 1 base and 3 bases respectively, with 10 bases between them. The CDR3 bases are TGCGCCAGCAGCCAAGTGGACAGCTACTACGAGCAGTACTTC. Amino acids: CASSQVDSYYEQYF.

The J gene is TRBJ2-5, the V gene TRBV29-1; 11 positions match TRBD2. Germline trimming cut 2 bases from V and 1 base from J; bases unmatched to any gene: 6. The CDR3 spans 16 residues. Germline assignment: CDR1 SQVTM and CDR2 ANQGSEA. CDR3 in amino acids: CSVERRLAGRQETQYF. CDR3 nucleotides: TGCAGCGTTGAACGGAGACTAGCGGGGCGCCAAGAGACCCAGTACTTC.

There are a few counts of this clonotype. The rearrangement links TRBV12-3 or TRBV12-4 to TRBJ2-5, with a possible D match to TRBD2 (6 bases). Trimming took off 0 bases at V and 5 bases at J, with 16 bases between the two ends. The CDR3 has 16 residues. In DNA, the CDR3 is TGTGCCAGCAGTTTAGCGAGGAGGACTACCTGGGAGACCCAGTACTTC. Amino acids: CASSLARRTTWETQYF.

There are a few counts of this clonotype. V and J are TRBV12-3 or TRBV12-4 and TRBJ2-1, with D possibly matching TRBD1 (6 bases). This CDR3 comprises 14 residues. V shed 7 bases and J shed 1 base, with 11 bases lying between them. The CDR3 spells CASTPTGSYNEQFF. The CDR3 nucleotides read TGTGCCAGCACCCCGACAGGTTCCTACAATGAGCAGTTCTTC.